Given below is one T cell receptor (beta chain) in context. What it binds is not known. The data derive from a study of cytomegalovirus exposure and HLA in healthy donors. The V gene lost 0 bases and the J gene lost 6 bases, with 13 bases spanning the gap. CDR3 size: 15 residues. Per the germline V gene, CDR1 is SGHDT and CDR2 is YYEEEE. The assay was immunoSEQ multiplex PCR, and TCRdb's table has in-frame clones only and misses some. The sample gives 130,000 to 150,000 clones, over 80% of which show up once; 3.5% to 5% is in the top ten. The donors were part of the approximately 130-subject validation cohort, which stood apart from the roughly 640-subject first cohort. Study-level results: The classifier, whose performance was assessed in both the original and validation cohorts, reportedly diagnosed cytomegalovirus status with high specificity and sensitivity.

The origin of this receptor is a man between 18 and 35 years old in good health and CMV-seropositive. The sequencing sample was made of PBMCs. V usage is TRBV5-6 and J usage is TRBJ2-1; D possibly corresponds to TRBD1 (5 bases). The CDR3 DNA reads as TGTGCCAGCAGCTTGGGCCAGGGTTTCGGCAATGAGCAGTTCTTC. Translating it yields CASSLGQGFGNEQFF.